The 22 T cell receptor beta chains presented below share a single source sample, sequenced in a study of OX40 agonist ivuxolimab in advanced cancers. Using immunoSEQ multiplex PCR, the repertoire was profiled, and TCRdb retains in-frame clones only, with some absent. The sample contains 55,000 to 65,000 clones, about 90% of which appear only once. Sequencing used CD4+ or CD8+ T cells sorted from blood, obtained in a trial of the OX40 agonist ivuxolimab. The source is an adult with an advanced solid tumor such as melanoma, head and neck, liver or kidney cancer.

The chain uses TRBV19 and TRBJ2-7; D might be TRBD1 (6 bases). Trimming shortened V by 5 bases and J by 5 bases, and 19 bases separated the two germline ends. The length of the CDR3 is 15 residues. Germline V gene sequence: CDR1 LNHDA, CDR2 SQIVND (reference sequence). In DNA form, the CDR3 reads TGTGCCAGTAGTCCTAATTACAGGGTGAGCAACGAGCAGTACTTC. Amino acids: CASSPNYRVSNEQYF.

Remarks on this clone: Other DNA sequences of this sample code for an identical CDR3. The chain combines TRBV2 with TRBJ1-1, with D perhaps matching TRBD1 (5 bases). This CDR3 contains 12 residues. Between the trimmed V and J ends, which lost 4 bases and 3 bases, there was a span of 6 bases. CDR1 is SNHLY and CDR2 is FYNNEI in the germline V gene. CDR3 coding DNA: TGTGCCAGCAGTGGGGGGTACACTGAAGCTTTCTTT. Protein: CASSGGYTEAFF.

The chain is built from TRBV11-2 and TRBJ2-1; TRBD2 matches 8 bases. Trimming removed 7 bases from V and 4 bases from J; junction bases left unmatched: 9. Germline V gene lookup returns CDR1 SGHAT and CDR2 FQNNGV. The CDR3 is 15 amino acids. CDR3: CASNLGTSRYNEQFF. The CDR3 DNA is TGTGCCAGCAACCTAGGGACTAGTAGATACAATGAGCAGTTCTTC.

The V gene is TRBV28, the J gene TRBJ2-7; D is uncertain. CDR1 is MDHEN and CDR2 is SYDVKM in the germline V gene. CDR3 length: 13 amino acids. V was trimmed by 4 bases and J by 0 bases, leaving 7 bases between them. The CDR3 loop is CASSSPSSYEQYF. CDR3 in DNA: TGTGCCAGCAGTTCACCAAGCTCCTACGAGCAGTACTTC. Full variable domain (rest looked up from reference TRBV28 and TRBJ2-7): DVKVTQSSRYLVKRTGEKVFLECVQDMDHENMFWYRQDPGLGLRLIYFSYDVKMKEKGDIPEGYSVSREKKERFSLILESASTNQTSMYLCASSSPSSYEQYFGPGTRLTVT.

This sequence joins TRBV25-1 and TRBJ2-6; the D call may be TRBD1 or TRBD2 (6 bases each). Germline CDR1 is MGHDK and CDR2 is SYGVNS. This CDR3 contains 16 residues. V was shortened by 0 bases and J by 15 bases, with 21 bases between the two germline ends. The CDR3 region is CASSEYWGQGGLDLTF. The CDR3, as DNA: TGTGCCAGCAGTGAATATTGGGGGCAGGGAGGCCTGGACCTGACTTTC.

V is TRBV5-1 and J is TRBJ2-1; maybe TRBD1 (5 bases). The CDR3 covers 14 residues. The germline V and J ends were trimmed by 7 bases and 6 bases, with 17 bases remaining between them. CDR1 SGHRS and CDR2 YFSETQ come from the germline V gene. Written as DNA, the CDR3 is TGCGCCAGCGCTGGGGCCCGACCCGTCAATGAGCAGTTCTTC. This codes for CASAGARPVNEQFF.

This sequence joins TRBV18 and TRBJ1-6, with 7 bases identical to TRBD1. The CDR3 has 14 residues. Trimming removed 3 bases from V and 7 bases from J; junction bases left unmatched: 3. Germline V lookup: CDR1 KGHSH, CDR2 LQKENI. CDR3 sequence (DNA): TGTGCCAGCTCACCTAGGACAGGCAATTCACCCCTCCACTTT. As protein: CASSPRTGNSPLHF.

The chain links TRBV5-1 to TRBJ1-1; possible D gene TRBD1, 5 bases. CDR1 is SGHRS and CDR2 is YFSETQ in the germline V gene. The CDR3 length is 11 residues. V dropped 7 bases and J dropped 5 bases, with 9 bases sitting between them. Written as DNA, the CDR3 is TGCGCCAGCCGTCGGGGGACTGAAGCTTTCTTT. Protein sequence: CASRRGTEAFF. Variable domain in full (rest from reference TRBV5-1 and TRBJ1-1): KAGVTQTPRYLIKTRGQQVTLSCSPISGHRSVSWYQQTPGQGLQFLFEYFSETQRNKGNFPGRFSGRQFSNSRSEMNVSTLELGDSALYLCASRRGTEAFFGQGTRLTVV.

This clone was recorded once. This chain joins TRBV5-1 and TRBJ2-7, with a possible D match to TRBD1 (6 bases). The CDR3 loop spans 15 amino acids. Per the germline V gene, CDR1 is SGHRS and CDR2 is YFSETQ. The V end was cut by 2 bases, the J end by 3 bases, with 15 bases between. The CDR3 region is CASSFLVAGDYEQYF. As DNA, the CDR3 is TGCGCCAGCAGCTTCCTGGTTGCAGGGGACTACGAGCAGTACTTC. The whole variable domain, remainder taken from reference TRBV5-1 and TRBJ2-7, is KAGVTQTPRYLIKTRGQQVTLSCSPISGHRSVSWYQQTPGQGLQFLFEYFSETQRNKGNFPGRFSGRQFSNSRSEMNVSTLELGDSALYLCASSFLVAGDYEQYFGPGTRLTVT.

The rearrangement uses TRBV27 and TRBJ1-1; a weak D match, TRBD1 (5 bases). V was pared by 5 bases and J by 5 bases, with 15 bases between. Germline V gene data show CDR1 as MNHEY and CDR2 as SMNVEV (reference sequence). The CDR3 runs 14 residues. DNA of the CDR3: TGTGCCAGCAGTATTGGGGGTTCGTGGACTGAAGCTTTCTTT. Translated: CASSIGGSWTEAFF.

V is TRBV28 and J is TRBJ1-1, with D maybe TRBD1 (6 bases). This CDR3 is built from 15 residues. V lost 2 bases to trimming and J lost 0 bases, with 10 bases between them. Per germline, CDR1 MDHEN and CDR2 SYDVKM. As DNA, the CDR3 is TGTGCCAGCAGTTTACCAGGGGCAATGAACACTGAAGCTTTCTTT. Its translation: CASSLPGAMNTEAFF. Based on the CDR3 plus reference TRBV28 and TRBJ1-1, the full variable domain is DVKVTQSSRYLVKRTGEKVFLECVQDMDHENMFWYRQDPGLGLRLIYFSYDVKMKEKGDIPEGYSVSREKKERFSLILESASTNQTSMYLCASSLPGAMNTEAFFGQGTRLTVV.

This rearrangement joins TRBV2 to TRBJ2-2; D remains ambiguous. V lost 6 bases, J lost 3 bases, and 11 bases lay in between. The length of the CDR3 is 14 residues. Germline loops: CDR1 SNHLY, CDR2 FYNNEI. The CDR3 here is CASSPIQDTGELFF. The DNA of the CDR3 is TGTGCCAGCAGCCCGATTCAGGACACCGGGGAGCTGTTTTTT.

The DNA of the CDR3 is TGTGCCAGCAGCTTCACCGGGACAGGCTCACCCCTCCACTTT. Residues: CASSFTGTGSPLHF. The chain joins TRBV11-1 to TRBJ1-6; TRBD1 matches at 8 bases. Losses at the gene ends were 3 bases for V and 10 bases for J; bases not matched to a gene: 5. From germline, CDR1 is SGHAT and CDR2 FQDESV (reference sequence). The CDR3 extends over 14 amino acids.

In this sample, this clone turned up a few times. V usage is TRBV7-9 and J usage is TRBJ1-6; unclear D gene. V was cut by 10 bases and J by 0 bases, with 16 bases left in between. Germline lookup yields CDR1 SEHNR and CDR2 FQNEAQ (reference sequence). This CDR3 has 16 residues. The CDR3 bases are TGTGCCACCACACCCGGGTGGAGCTCCTATAATTCACCCCTCCACTTT. Protein sequence: CATTPGWSSYNSPLHF.

Only one count was recorded for this clone. The chain links TRBV10-3 to TRBJ2-6, with unresolved D. The germline CDR1 and CDR2 sequences are ENHRY and SYGVKD. The CDR3 runs to 15 residues. V was cut by 4 bases and J by 0 bases, with 7 bases left in between. In nucleotides, the CDR3 is TGTGCCATCAGTGCAGCAGACTCTGGGGCCAACGTCCTGACTTTC. This sequence encodes CAISAADSGANVLTF.

The V and J genes are TRBV4-1 and TRBJ2-6; D might be TRBD1 or TRBD2, each matching 5 bases. The CDR3 has 16 residues. From germline, CDR1 is MGHRA and CDR2 YSYEKL. Trimming took 6 bases from V and 4 from J, leaving 16 bases between them. The CDR3 protein is CASRAYEGSGANVLTF. DNA of the CDR3: TGCGCCAGCAGGGCTTACGAGGGGTCCGGGGCCAACGTCCTGACTTTC.

The genes are TRBV5-1 and TRBJ2-7; 7 nucleotides align to TRBD1. The CDR3 runs 13 residues. After removal of 3 bases from V and 2 bases from J, the junction contained 2 bases not matched to a gene. Germline-derived CDR1 and CDR2 are SGHRS and YFSETQ. CDR3 bases: TGCGCCAGCAGCTGGGACAGAGCCTACGAGCAGTACTTC. Translation: CASSWDRAYEQYF. The full variable domain, its missing parts supplied by reference TRBV5-1 and TRBJ2-7, is KAGVTQTPRYLIKTRGQQVTLSCSPISGHRSVSWYQQTPGQGLQFLFEYFSETQRNKGNFPGRFSGRQFSNSRSEMNVSTLELGDSALYLCASSWDRAYEQYFGPGTRLTVT.

The chain has TRBV7-8 and TRBJ2-5; tentative D call: TRBD1 (7 bases). The CDR3 covers 14 residues. The germline CDR1 and CDR2 sequences are SGHVS and FQNEAQ. V lost 4 bases to trimming and J lost 7 bases, with 16 bases between them. The CDR3 reads CASSSITGEVTQYF. As DNA, the CDR3 is TGTGCCAGCAGCTCTATTACAGGGGAGGTGACCCAGTACTTC.

The chain links TRBV4-3 to TRBJ1-4; 7 positions match TRBD1. Losses at the gene ends were 0 bases for V and 0 bases for J; bases not matched to a gene: 13. There are 20 residues in the CDR3. Germline V lookup: CDR1 LGHNA, CDR2 YSLEER. The CDR3 is CASSQDGTGDIFATNEKLFF. DNA of the CDR3: TGCGCCAGCAGCCAAGATGGTACAGGGGATATTTTTGCAACTAATGAAAAACTGTTTTTT.

V and J are TRBV2 and TRBJ2-5; D could derive from TRBD1 or TRBD2 (5 bases each). CDR3 length: 14 residues. Germline V gene lookup returns CDR1 SNHLY and CDR2 FYNNEI. The V gene lost 8 bases and the J gene lost 3 bases, with 16 bases spanning the gap. The CDR3, as DNA: TGTGCCAGCCATGGCGACTGGGGGAAAGAGACCCAGTACTTC. Translating it yields CASHGDWGKETQYF.

The chain recombines TRBV5-1 with TRBJ1-1, with unresolved D. V gave up 5 bases and J gave up 0 bases, with 11 bases separating them. Germline V gives CDR1 SGHRS, CDR2 YFSETQ. The CDR3 has 14 residues. The CDR3 here is CASRPGTVNTEAFF. The CDR3 DNA follows: TGCGCCAGCAGACCTGGCACAGTGAACACTGAAGCTTTCTTT.

V and J are TRBV10-3 and TRBJ2-2; TRBD1 matches at 9 bases. The CDR3 consists of 15 residues. Trimming took 5 bases from V and 1 from J; bases not matched to a gene: 2. Germline CDR1 reads ENHRY; CDR2 reads SYGVKD. The CDR3: CAISRGQGNTGELFF. In DNA form, the CDR3 reads TGTGCCATCAGTAGGGGACAGGGGAACACCGGGGAGCTGTTTTTT.